Listed below are T cell receptor beta chains from one sample, sequenced in a study of Ad26.COV2.S vaccination and SARS-CoV-2 variants. Clones were read by immunoSEQ multiplex PCR, and TCRdb kept only the in-frame ones, dropping some. The table has about 390,000 clones, 92% seen once. Specimen: peripheral blood, collected in a trial of Ad26.COV2.S vaccine versus placebo. Source of these receptors: a person aged 18-65 years who received the Ad26.COV2.S COVID-19 vaccine or a placebo. Both conserved end residues are part of each CDR3. Fields, in order: CDR3 length, V gene, D gene, clone size, J gene, CDR3 DNA, CDR3 protein. The D gene is left open where the match is weak. Clone size is not always given. Where it is, it says once, few, many or a class for expanded clones.

len: 15; v_gene: TRBV15; d_gene: TRBD1; abundance: .; j_gene: TRBJ2-1; CDR3nt: TGTGCCACCAGCAGCGGGACAGGCGGTTCGGGTGAGCAGTTCTTC; CDR3aa: CATSSGTGGSGEQFF
len: 11; v_gene: TRBV20-1; d_gene: .; abundance: .; j_gene: TRBJ2-1; CDR3nt: TGCAGTGCTATCCCCCACAATGAGCAGTTCTTC; CDR3aa: CSAIPHNEQFF
len: 13; v_gene: TRBV6-5; d_gene: .; abundance: .; j_gene: TRBJ2-3; CDR3nt: TGTGCCAGCGGGAACCTCGGCACAGATACGCAGTATTTT; CDR3aa: CASGNLGTDTQYF
len: 14; v_gene: TRBV5-1; d_gene: .; abundance: .; j_gene: TRBJ1-1; CDR3nt: TGCGCCAGCAGCTTGGCTACAGCCAACACTGAAGCTTTCTTT; CDR3aa: CASSLATANTEAFF
len: 13; v_gene: TRBV4-3; d_gene: .; abundance: .; j_gene: TRBJ1-2; CDR3nt: TGCGCCAGCAGCCAAACAGGGAACTATGGCTACACCTTC; CDR3aa: CASSQTGNYGYTF
len: 15; v_gene: TRBV19; d_gene: TRBD1; abundance: .; j_gene: TRBJ1-3; CDR3nt: TGTGCCAGTACCATCCCGACAGGGACTGGAAACACCATATATTTT; CDR3aa: CASTIPTGTGNTIYF
len: 18; v_gene: TRBV7-2; d_gene: TRBD2; abundance: .; j_gene: TRBJ2-6; CDR3nt: TGTGCCAGCAGTACTAGCGGCCATAGCAACTCTGGGGCCAACGTCCTGACTTTC; CDR3aa: CASSTSGHSNSGANVLTF
len: 13; v_gene: TRBV7-2; d_gene: TRBD1; abundance: .; j_gene: TRBJ2-7; CDR3nt: TGTGCCAGCAGCTTTAACAGGGGCTACGAGCAGTACTTC; CDR3aa: CASSFNRGYEQYF
len: 14; v_gene: TRBV30; d_gene: .; abundance: .; j_gene: TRBJ1-5; CDR3nt: TGTGCCTGGAACGCAGGGTTCGGCAATCAGCCCCAGCATTTT; CDR3aa: CAWNAGFGNQPQHF
len: 14; v_gene: TRBV2; d_gene: .; abundance: .; j_gene: TRBJ1-2; CDR3nt: TGTGCCAGTTCTTTCGGGGGATGGTCCTATGGCTACACCTTC; CDR3aa: CASSFGGWSYGYTF
len: 17; v_gene: TRBV5-4; d_gene: TRBD1; abundance: once; j_gene: TRBJ2-6; CDR3nt: TGTGCCAGCAGCCTCAGGGACAGCTTCTCTGGGGCCAACGTCCTGACTTTC; CDR3aa: CASSLRDSFSGANVLTF
len: 17; v_gene: TRBV7-9; d_gene: .; abundance: .; j_gene: TRBJ1-2; CDR3nt: TGTGCCAGCAGCCGACGGGACATCGGTAAAGCTAACTATGGCTACACCTTC; CDR3aa: CASSRRDIGKANYGYTF
len: 13; v_gene: TRBV5-6; d_gene: .; abundance: .; j_gene: TRBJ1-2; CDR3nt: TGTGCCAGCAGCTTAGAGGCTAACTATGGCTACACCTTC; CDR3aa: CASSLEANYGYTF
len: 16; v_gene: TRBV18; d_gene: .; abundance: .; j_gene: TRBJ2-6; CDR3nt: TGTGCCAGCTCACCACCCTTGGCCTCTGGGGCCAACGTCCTGACTTTC; CDR3aa: CASSPPLASGANVLTF
len: 15; v_gene: TRBV5-1; d_gene: TRBD1; abundance: .; j_gene: TRBJ2-1; CDR3nt: TGCGCCAGCAGCTTGATGAACAGGGGCGTCTATGAGCAGTTCTTC; CDR3aa: CASSLMNRGVYEQFF
len: 15; v_gene: TRBV6-5; d_gene: .; abundance: .; j_gene: TRBJ1-4; CDR3nt: TGTGCCAGCACCGGAGGACGGCCTCCTAATGAAAAACTGTTTTTT; CDR3aa: CASTGGRPPNEKLFF
len: 13; v_gene: TRBV5-8; d_gene: .; abundance: .; j_gene: TRBJ1-2; CDR3nt: TGTGCCAGCAGCTTGGGGGGGCGGAACGGCTACACCTTC; CDR3aa: CASSLGGRNGYTF
len: 17; v_gene: TRBV10-3; d_gene: TRBD1; abundance: .; j_gene: TRBJ2-3; CDR3nt: TGTGCCATCAGTGAGTCTCAGGGGGCGATCCGGGCAGATACGCAGTATTTT; CDR3aa: CAISESQGAIRADTQYF